The T cell receptor (beta chain) described here comes from a study of T-cell memory formation after mild COVID-19. V lost 5 bases to trimming and J lost 5 bases; unmatched junction nucleotides: 11. The CDR3 loop spans 16 amino acids. CDR1 is SGHRS, CDR2 YFSETQ, per germline. Findings and limits, study-wide: Prior to infection, memory already included some responding clones, suggesting cross-reactive memory joined.

In its sample, this clonotype was seen many times. Its antigen remains unidentified. TCRdb used MiXCR to reprocess the 5' RACE reads, holding one entry per CDR3 protein. This sample yields a few hundred thousand distinct CDR3 sequences, of which over 7% are seen a single time; roughly 23% belongs to the top ten. Sequenced sample: PBMCs or a T cell subset sorted from them (not recorded which). This receptor was identified in a man younger than 35 who had mild COVID-19 (a few samples of this study predate the infection). Cell type and time point are not known. The chain recombines TRBV5-1 with TRBJ2-5; 11 bases agree with TRBD2. The CDR3 nucleotides are TGCGCCAGCAGGCCGGGGACTAGCGGCCTTGGGGAGACCCAGTACTTC. Translating gives CASRPGTSGLGETQYF.